One sample yielded the 18 T cell receptor beta chains listed below, sequenced in a study of shared clonotypes between healthy human individuals. Clones were sequenced by immunoSEQ multiplex PCR, and TCRdb holds only the in-frame ones, with some missing. The sample has a few million clones, over 85% seen once; the top ten hold 0.11% to 0.15%. The sample consisted of naive CD4+ T cells sorted from blood. Subset reported: CD45RA+ positively selected. The receptors derive from a man between 18 and 35 years old in good health.

For this clone: At the DNA level, this CDR3 is encoded by other sequences in the same sample as well. V gene TRBV9 combines with J gene TRBJ2-5; 12 nucleotides agree with TRBD1. There are 16 residues in the CDR3. The V gene end was trimmed by 0 bases and the J gene end by 4 bases; junction bases not matched to a gene: 4. From germline, CDR1 is SGDLS and CDR2 YYNGEE. The CDR3 sequence: CASSVGDRGRGETQYF. CDR3 nucleotide sequence: TGTGCCAGCAGCGTAGGGGACAGGGGGCGCGGAGAGACCCAGTACTTC.

The genes are TRBV19 and TRBJ2-3, with 10 nucleotides matching TRBD2. The CDR3 runs 15 residues. V lost 5 bases, J lost 2 bases, and 4 bases stayed unmatched. Germline V gene sequence: CDR1 LNHDA, CDR2 SQIVND (reference sequence). The CDR3 DNA sequence: TGTGCCAGTAGTCCACTAGCGGGGCTCACAGATACGCAGTATTTT. Encoded protein: CASSPLAGLTDTQYF.

The chain recombines TRBV6-6 with TRBJ2-7; 9 bases match TRBD1. The trim removed 5 bases at V and 4 bases at J, leaving 9 bases unmatched. The CDR3 is 15 residues long. Germline V lookup: CDR1 MNHNY, CDR2 SVGAGI (reference sequence). This CDR3 reads CASSTPTGGRYEQYF. The CDR3 DNA reads TGTGCCAGCAGTACGCCTACAGGGGGCAGGTACGAGCAGTACTTC.

In this sample, this clone turned up a few times. V usage is TRBV7-9 and J usage is TRBJ1-1, with D unresolved. Germline V lookup: CDR1 SEHNR, CDR2 FQNEAQ (reference sequence). The CDR3 is 13 amino acids. Deletions cut 0 bases from V and 4 bases from J, with 6 bases between. The CDR3 coding sequence is TGTGCCAGCAGCTTAGCAGCGGTCACTGAAGCTTTCTTT. Translation: CASSLAAVTEAFF.

The rearrangement uses TRBV6-5 and TRBJ2-3, with D maybe TRBD1 (6 bases). V shed 5 bases and J shed 0 bases, with 9 bases lying between them. The CDR3 totals 14 residues. Germline V gene lookup returns CDR1 MNHEY and CDR2 SVGAGI. The CDR3 bases are TGTGCCAGCAGTCGACAGGCTAGCACAGATACGCAGTATTTT. Protein sequence: CASSRQASTDTQYF.

This chain joins TRBV30 and TRBJ1-6; 9 nucleotides align to TRBD1. The CDR3 has 13 residues. Germline trimming cut 7 bases from V and 8 bases from J; bases unmatched to any gene: 6. Germline V gene sequence: CDR1 GTSNPN, CDR2 SVGIG (reference sequence). Here the CDR3 DNA reads TGTGCCTTCTCGGACAGGGGTGATTCACCCCTCCACTTT. It is translated as CAFSDRGDSPLHF.

The V and J genes are TRBV4-3 and TRBJ2-2, with D possibly matching TRBD2 (6 bases). The CDR3 has 17 residues. The V end was cut by 4 bases, the J end by 7 bases, with 22 bases between. The germline CDR1 and CDR2 sequences are LGHNA and YSLEER. As DNA, the CDR3 is TGCGCCAGCAGCCCCCGGGGTGGGAGCGGGTCGGACGGGGAGCTGTTTTTT. This encodes CASSPRGGSGSDGELFF.

The genes are TRBV28 and TRBJ1-4; no clear D gene. CDR3 length: 12 residues. Deletions cut 3 bases from V and 5 bases from J, with 4 bases between. Looked up from germline, CDR1 is MDHEN and CDR2 is SYDVKM. CDR3 region: CASSFLNEKLFF. The CDR3 DNA sequence: TGTGCCAGCAGTTTCCTCAATGAAAAACTGTTTTTT.

The chain combines TRBV5-1 with TRBJ2-3; 7 positions match TRBD1. Germline CDR1 is SGHRS and CDR2 is YFSETQ. The CDR3 spans 14 residues. V gave up 4 bases and J gave up 2 bases; unmatched junction bases: 4. CDR3 amino acids: CASSMGQLTDTQYF. CDR3 bases: TGCGCCAGCAGCATGGGACAGCTCACAGATACGCAGTATTTT.

In regard to this clone: Other nucleotide sequences from this sample produce the same CDR3. The chain joins TRBV11-2 to TRBJ2-5; D perhaps matches TRBD2 (5 bases). The CDR3 spans 12 residues. Germline V CDR1 and CDR2: SGHAT, FQNNGV. V was shortened by 3 bases and J by 4 bases, with 6 bases between the two germline ends. In DNA form, the CDR3 reads TGTGCCAGCAGCTTCAGCGGAGAGACCCAGTACTTC. Amino acids: CASSFSGETQYF.

V usage is TRBV28 and J usage is TRBJ1-5, with D tentatively TRBD1 (6 bases). This CDR3 has 14 amino acids. V lost 2 bases, J lost 15 bases, and 20 bases lay in between. Germline V lookup: CDR1 MDHEN, CDR2 SYDVKM. In DNA form, the CDR3 reads TGTGCCAGCAGTTTAGGTTGGGATCAGGGGCCCGGGCATTTT. This codes for CASSLGWDQGPGHF.

A single count supports this clone. The genes are TRBV14 and TRBJ2-7; D tentatively fits TRBD1 or TRBD2 (5 bases each). There are 16 residues in the CDR3. Trimming cost V 1 base and J 5 bases, with 18 bases left between them. The germline gives CDR1 SGHDN, CDR2 FVKESK. The CDR3 bases are TGTGCCAGCAGCCAAGGCTGGGGGACCCAGGACCACGAGCAGTACTTC. Encoded protein: CASSQGWGTQDHEQYF.

This chain links TRBV5-1 with TRBJ2-7; no clear D gene. The CDR3 totals 14 residues. Germline CDR1 reads SGHRS; CDR2 reads YFSETQ. The V end was cut by 0 bases, the J end by 5 bases, with 12 bases between. The CDR3 DNA reads TGCGCCAGCAGCTTGGAACAGTCACGAGACGAGCAGTACTTC. Translation gives CASSLEQSRDEQYF.

This clone was observed a single time. V gene TRBV7-2 combines with J gene TRBJ2-1, with TRBD2 matching over 7 bases. CDR3 size: 16 residues. Trimming cost V 2 bases and J 9 bases; bases outside gene matches: 13. CDR1 SGHTA and CDR2 FQGNSA come from the germline V gene. As DNA, the CDR3 is TGTGCCAGCAGCTTAATTCGCCCGGGGGGAGGCGGTGAGCAGTTCTTC. This gives the protein CASSLIRPGGGGEQFF.

This clone came up once. Other nucleotide sequences from this sample produce the same CDR3. The chain recombines TRBV20-1 with TRBJ2-7; D uncertain. V was trimmed by 0 bases and J by 7 bases, leaving 7 bases between them. The CDR3 sequence is 11 residues long. Germline-derived CDR1 and CDR2 are DFQATT and SNEGSKA (reference sequence). The CDR3 sequence is CSARDPPEQYF. The CDR3 region has the DNA TGCAGTGCTAGAGATCCCCCGGAGCAGTACTTC.

The V and J genes are TRBV11-2 and TRBJ2-4; D unresolved. Trimming took off 6 bases at V and 0 bases at J, with 9 bases between the two ends. The CDR3 length is 14 residues. Germline V gene data show CDR1 as SGHAT and CDR2 as FQNNGV. The CDR3 coding sequence is TGTGCCAGCAGGTCCTGGCTAGCCAAAAACATTCAGTACTTC. Residues: CASRSWLAKNIQYF.

The chain recombines TRBV5-4 with TRBJ2-3; 8 bases align to TRBD1. V was pared by 2 bases and J by 6 bases, with 5 bases of the junction left unmatched. Germline V gene sequence: CDR1 SGHNT, CDR2 YYREEE (reference sequence). This CDR3 region has 14 residues. The CDR3 nucleotides are TGTGCCAGCAGCTTATCAGGGGGCTGGGATACGCAGTATTTT. Translating gives CASSLSGGWDTQYF.

This clone was observed once. The chain links TRBV14 to TRBJ1-6; D is undetermined. Germline V gives CDR1 SGHDN, CDR2 FVKESK. V gave up 0 bases and J gave up 5 bases, with 11 bases separating them. The length of the CDR3 is 16 residues. CDR3 region: CASSQELRTNNSPLHF. CDR3 coding DNA: TGTGCCAGCAGCCAAGAGTTAAGGACCAATAATTCACCCCTCCACTTT.